Listed below are T cell receptor beta chains from one sample, sequenced in a study of blood T cell repertoires in COVID-19. Some clones are missing from TCRdb's copy, which holds only in-frame ones; the method was immunoSEQ multiplex PCR. The sample shows 71,000 or so clones, about four fifths of them seen only once. Specimen: peripheral blood. The receptors come from a man in his 70s with acute or convalescent COVID-19. CDR3s include the opening cysteine and the closing phenylalanine or tryptophan. The order of the fields is D gene, clone size, J gene, V gene, CDR3 DNA, CDR3 protein. D genes are given only for firm matches. The size of a clone is reported for some rows only, either as once, few or many, or as a class for expanded clones.

>TRBD1|.|TRBJ2-1|TRBV4-2
TGTGCCAGCAGCCAAGGGTCTCAGGGGGAGAGTGAGCAGTTCTTC
CASSQGSQGESEQFF
>TRBD1|.|TRBJ1-4|TRBV10-3
TGTGCCATCAGTGAGCCGCGGACAGGGGAAGAAAAACTGTTTTTT
CAISEPRTGEEKLFF
>.|.|TRBJ2-7|TRBV6-5
TGTGCCAGCAGACGACAACAGGGTTACGAGCAGTACTTC
CASRRQQGYEQYF
>.|.|TRBJ2-3|TRBV21-1
TGTGCCAGCAGCAAACACCCAGGGGGTTGGAGCTATCGCACAGATACGCAGTATTTT
CASSKHPGGWSYRTDTQYF
>TRBD2|.|TRBJ2-5|TRBV19
TGTGCCAGTAGTATCCGACTAGCGGGAGAGACCCAGTACTTC
CASSIRLAGETQYF
>.|.|TRBJ2-7|TRBV27
TGTGCCAGCAGCCCCATTAACAAGTACGAGCAGTACTTC
CASSPINKYEQYF
>TRBD1|.|TRBJ1-1|TRBV18
TGTGCCAGCTCATCACAGGGGGACACTGAAGCTTTCTTT
CASSSQGDTEAFF
>TRBD1|.|TRBJ1-3|TRBV7-6
TGTGCCAGCAGCTTAGTTCCGGTGGGGGACAGCCTTGGAAACACCATATATTTT
CASSLVPVGDSLGNTIYF
>TRBD1|.|TRBJ1-2|TRBV30
TGTGCCTGGAACAGGGGGCGAGGCGATGGCTACACCTTC
CAWNRGRGDGYTF
>.|.|TRBJ2-6|TRBV7-2
TGTGCCAGCAGCTTGGGGCACGCCAGCTCTGGGGCCAACGTCCTGACTTTC
CASSLGHASSGANVLTF
>TRBD1|.|TRBJ1-2|TRBV6-5
TGTGCCAGCAGTCCCCGGACAGGGGAGGGCTACACCTTC
CASSPRTGEGYTF
>TRBD2|.|TRBJ2-1|TRBV5-4
TGTGCCAGCAGCTTGGTCCGGACTAGCGGAATAGAGCAGTTCTTC
CASSLVRTSGIEQFF
>.|.|TRBJ1-2|TRBV6-4
TGTGCCAGCAGGGGAAGGGGGGGAAATGGCTACACCTTC
CASRGRGGNGYTF
>TRBD1|.|TRBJ1-2|TRBV7-9
TGTGCCAGCAGCCCTGACAGGGATTTCGGTGGCTACACCTTC
CASSPDRDFGGYTF
>TRBD1|once|TRBJ1-1|TRBV7-2
TGTGCCAGCAGCTTATTTCGTGACAGGGCCTTTGAAGCTTTCTTT
CASSLFRDRAFEAFF
>TRBD1|.|TRBJ1-4|TRBV19
TGTGCCAGTAGTCCGGGGACAGGGGGCACAGCTAATGAAAAACTGTTTTTT
CASSPGTGGTANEKLFF
>.|.|TRBJ2-2|TRBV19
TGTGCCAGTAGTATCCCCGGTACCGGGGAGCTGTTTTTT
CASSIPGTGELFF
>TRBD1|.|TRBJ1-1|TRBV7-6
TGTGCCAGCAGCTTAGCGCACAGGGGGAACATGAACACTGAAGCTTTCTTT
CASSLAHRGNMNTEAFF
>TRBD1|.|TRBJ1-1|TRBV18
TGTGCCAGCTCACCACTACCTAGCCGGACAGGGGGCAGTGCTTTCTTT
CASSPLPSRTGGSAFF
>TRBD1|few|TRBJ1-2|TRBV18
TGTGCCAGCTCACCGCGGGACAGGCTGGTGGATGGCTACACCTTC
CASSPRDRLVDGYTF
>.|.|TRBJ1-1|TRBV2
TGTGCCAGCAAATTTGACTTAGCGGAAGGGCTGAACACTGAAGCTTTCTTT
CASKFDLAEGLNTEAFF
>.|.|TRBJ2-3|TRBV30
TGTGCCTGGAGCGATAACCCCCTACCGGAGGGGACAGATACGCAGTATTTT
CAWSDNPLPEGTDTQYF
>.|few|TRBJ2-1|TRBV4-3
TGCGCCAGCAGCCAAGGGGCTACCGATGAGCAGTTCTTC
CASSQGATDEQFF
>.|many|TRBJ2-5|TRBV7-3
TGTGCCAGCAGCTTAACGTCAGGGGAGAGGGAGACCCAGTACTTC
CASSLTSGERETQYF
>TRBD2|.|TRBJ2-2|TRBV11-1
TGTGCCAGCAGCTCTCTAGCGGGAGTTATTCCCGGGGAGCTGTTTTTT
CASSSLAGVIPGELFF
>TRBD2|.|TRBJ2-3|TRBV6-6
TGTGCCAGCAGTCGAATGACTAGCGGGATTATCACAGATACGCAGTATTTT
CASSRMTSGIITDTQYF
>TRBD1|.|TRBJ1-2|TRBV5-5
TGTGCCAGCAGCTTGAGACAGGGGACGGATGGCTACACCTTC
CASSLRQGTDGYTF
>TRBD2|.|TRBJ2-1|TRBV28
TGTGCCAGCAGTTATAATCCGGGACTAGCGGGAGGCTACAATGAGCAGTTCTTC
CASSYNPGLAGGYNEQFF
>.|.|TRBJ1-1|TRBV5-4
TGTGCCAGCTCCCCCGGGACTCCCAGGATGAACACTGAAGCTTTCTTT
CASSPGTPRMNTEAFF
>TRBD2|.|TRBJ2-7|TRBV3-1/TRBV3-2
TGTGCCAGCAGCCAAGGGACTAGTTACGAGCAGTACTTC
CASSQGTSYEQYF
>TRBD1|.|TRBJ1-4|TRBV28
TGTGCCAGCACCCAGACAGGGGACAATGAAAAACTGTTTTTT
CASTQTGDNEKLFF
>TRBD2|.|TRBJ2-5|TRBV24-1
TGTGCCACCAGTGATTTTACTAGCGGGGGAGAGACCCAGTACTTC
CATSDFTSGGETQYF
>TRBD2|.|TRBJ2-7|TRBV19
TGTGCCAGTAGACCTAGCGGGAGTACCCACGAGCAGTACTTC
CASRPSGSTHEQYF
>.|.|TRBJ2-2|TRBV5-4
TGTGCCAGCAGCGTACCGGGACTCGGGACCGGGGAGCTGTTTTTT
CASSVPGLGTGELFF
>.|.|TRBJ2-1|TRBV19
TGTGCCAGTAGTATAGGAACTAGCCGGTCCCTGAGCTCCTACAATGAGCAGTTCTTC
CASSIGTSRSLSSYNEQFF
>.|few|TRBJ2-7|TRBV28
TGTGCCAGCAGTCCCGGAGGGAGCTCCTACGAGCAGTACTTC
CASSPGGSSYEQYF
>.|.|TRBJ2-3|TRBV5-1
TGCGCCAGCAGTCCACCGAGGGAACGGGCAGATACGCAGTATTTT
CASSPPRERADTQYF
>TRBD1|.|TRBJ2-7|TRBV11-1
TGTGCCAGCACACATTCCGGGACAGGGGCTTACGAGCAGTACTTC
CASTHSGTGAYEQYF
>.|.|TRBJ1-5|TRBV7-2
TGTGCCAGCAGCTTATACCAGGGAAGCAATCAGCCCCAGCATTTT
CASSLYQGSNQPQHF
>.|.|TRBJ1-1|TRBV19
TGTGCCAGTAGTGCCCCCCTAGCCGAAGAAGCTTTCTTT
CASSAPLAEEAFF
>TRBD2|once|TRBJ2-7|TRBV5-1
TGCGCCAGCAGCTTGATGGGACTAGCGGGCACCTACGAGCAGTACTTC
CASSLMGLAGTYEQYF
>TRBD1|.|TRBJ2-5|TRBV18
TGTGCCAGCTCTCCCGACAGGGGAGTTTGGGAAGAGACCCAGTACTTC
CASSPDRGVWEETQYF
>TRBD2|.|TRBJ2-3|TRBV7-3
TGTGCCAGCAGCTCCCAAGCGGGGTACACAGATACGCAGTATTTT
CASSSQAGYTDTQYF
>.|.|TRBJ1-1|TRBV12-3/TRBV12-4
TGTGCCAGCAACGTGGACAGCCACACTGAAGCTTTCTTT
CASNVDSHTEAFF
>TRBD2|.|TRBJ2-4|TRBV7-9
TGTGCCAGCAGCTTAGACGGGAGGGCGGAAAACATTCAGTACTTC
CASSLDGRAENIQYF
>.|.|TRBJ1-1|TRBV28
TGTGCCAGCGGTACAGAGACGAACACTGAAGCTTTCTTT
CASGTETNTEAFF
>.|.|TRBJ2-1|TRBV7-9
TGTGCCAGCAGCTTAGGGGGGCTAGCGGTTAATGAGCAGTTCTTC
CASSLGGLAVNEQFF
>TRBD2|.|TRBJ2-2|TRBV25-1
TGTGCCAGCAGCCCACAAGGGACTAGCGGGACCAACACCGGGGAGCTGTTTTTT
CASSPQGTSGTNTGELFF
>.|once|TRBJ1-1|TRBV5-1
TGCGCCAGCAGCTTGGTAACAGGGAACACTGAAGCTTTCTTT
CASSLVTGNTEAFF
>TRBD2|.|TRBJ2-1|TRBV6-5
TGTGCCAGCAGCCAAGCGGGAGACGCCTACAATGAGCAGTTCTTC
CASSQAGDAYNEQFF
>TRBD1|.|TRBJ1-5|TRBV28
TGTGCCAGCAGTTTATGGCAGGGGGCCGGTCAGCCCCAGCATTTT
CASSLWQGAGQPQHF
>.|.|TRBJ1-2|TRBV30
TGTGCCTGGAGCGACGACACCTACAGCTATGGCTACACCTTC
CAWSDDTYSYGYTF
>TRBD2|.|TRBJ2-6|TRBV19
TGTGCCAGTAGTCCCCGGACTAGCGGGACTGGGGCCAACGTCCTGACTTTC
CASSPRTSGTGANVLTF
>TRBD1|.|TRBJ1-1|TRBV28
TGTGCCAGCAGTTTACCTCCGGGACAGCAACTGAACACTGAAGCTTTCTTT
CASSLPPGQQLNTEAFF
>.|.|TRBJ2-2|TRBV20-1
TGCAGTGCCTTGTACGGGGAGCTGTTTTTT
CSALYGELFF
>.|.|TRBJ1-1|TRBV30
TGTGCCTGGACCCACCTTGGGCAGAGGGCCACTGAAGCTTTCTTT
CAWTHLGQRATEAFF
>.|once|TRBJ2-7|TRBV11-3
TGTGCCAGCCTTTTGACAGGTACCTACGAGCAGTACTTC
CASLLTGTYEQYF
>.|.|TRBJ1-5|TRBV27
TGTGCCAGCAGTTCCTCCCTCGGGGGAGGTCAGCCCCAGCATTTT
CASSSSLGGGQPQHF
>.|.|TRBJ1-5|TRBV5-6
TGTGCCAGCAGCCCCGACAGGAATCAGCCCCAGCATTTT
CASSPDRNQPQHF